The following is a TCR beta chain sequence with its context. A read error may produce the germline difference seen at one junction end. TCRdb reprocessed the RT-PCR reads with MiXCR, giving one entry per CDR3 protein. Among roughly 550,000 distinct CDR3 sequences listed, 20% to 25% were seen once. These data are taken from a study of response to subunit inactivated influenza vaccine. The CDR3 has 15 amino acids. Germline V gives CDR1 MNHNS, CDR2 SASEGT. These same data were also listed under a study on T cells expressing NK-cell markers. That study reports: TCR beta libraries carry UMIs added by 5'RACE template switching. Of eight sequenced donors, seven were HCMV-seropositive and one HCMV-seronegative. The sorts in several experiments were restricted to alpha-beta TCR T cells by an anti-gamma-delta TCR antibody. These clonotypes additionally ranked first within the CD3+CD56-NKG2C+ fraction of a few donors.

The sequence derives from a man aged 50-60 years who received an inactivated influenza vaccine. This chain links TRBV6-1 with TRBJ2-7; a weak D match, TRBD2 (5 bases). The sample consisted of CD4+ T cells sorted from PBMCs, taken roughly 13 days after vaccination. Here the CDR3 reads CASREDASWVYEQYF. In DNA, the CDR3 is TGTGCCAGCAGGGAAGATGCTAGCTGGGTCTACGAGCAGTACTTC.